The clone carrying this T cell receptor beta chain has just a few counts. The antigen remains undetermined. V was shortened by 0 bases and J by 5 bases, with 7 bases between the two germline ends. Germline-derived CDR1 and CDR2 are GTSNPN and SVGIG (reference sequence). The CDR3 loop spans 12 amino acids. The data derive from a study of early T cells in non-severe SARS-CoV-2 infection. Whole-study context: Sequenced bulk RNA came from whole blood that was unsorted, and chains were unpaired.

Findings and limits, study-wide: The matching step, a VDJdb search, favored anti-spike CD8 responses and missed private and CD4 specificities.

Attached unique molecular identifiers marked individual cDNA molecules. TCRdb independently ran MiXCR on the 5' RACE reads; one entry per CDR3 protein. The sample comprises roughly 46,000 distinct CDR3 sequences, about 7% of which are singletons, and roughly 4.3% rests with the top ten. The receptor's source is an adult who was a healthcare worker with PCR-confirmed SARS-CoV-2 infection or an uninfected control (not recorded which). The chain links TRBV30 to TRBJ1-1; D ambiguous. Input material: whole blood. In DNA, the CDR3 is TGTGCCTGGAGTGTAACGCAGACTGAAGCTTTCTTT. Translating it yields CAWSVTQTEAFF.